This T cell receptor (beta chain) came from a study of beta chain features in type 1 diabetes. Across the study: Patients and healthy donors were similar in age, gender and cell yields.

The study reverse transcribed the entire isolated RNA, so it sequenced expressed TCRB transcripts. TCRdb's copy holds only in-frame clones and misses some; the assay was immunoSEQ multiplex PCR. The sample contains 360,000 or so clones, roughly 21% of which appear only once. This clone occurred a few times. The antigen is undetermined. Points from the study as a whole: Researchers report that Type 1 diabetes patients had moderately but significantly shorter TCRB CDR3s across all four CD4+ subsets. TCRB repertoires of naive, central memory and Treg cells appeared more similar among patients than among healthy donors. Researchers could not determine here whether HLA type influences TCRB rearrangement.

Sequences were obtained from naive CD4+ T cells from blood. This clonotype was obtained from a young woman in good health.

CDR3 coding DNA: TGTGCCAGCAGCTTAGTTGGGACTAGCGGGAGACCCCCCGAGCAGTACTTC. Translated: CASSLVGTSGRPPEQYF. The gene calls are TRBV7-9 and TRBJ2-7, with 14 bases that match TRBD2. The CDR3 loop spans 17 amino acids. V shed 1 base and J 6 bases; nucleotides not matched to a gene: 8. The germline V gene has CDR1 SEHNR and CDR2 FQNEAQ (reference sequence).